These 5 T cell receptor beta chains originate from one sample sequenced in a study of siplizumab effects on memory and regulatory T cells. The protocol was immunoSEQ multiplex PCR, while the TCRdb copy is restricted to in-frame clones and leaves out a portion. The sample includes nearly 85,000 clones, just under 95% seen only once; the top ten take roughly 18%. Sequencing used CD8+ T cells sorted from blood. Receptors were obtained from a human donor in good health.

The V call is TRBV2, the J call TRBJ2-7, with a tentative D call TRBD2 (5 bases). Trimming stripped 2 bases from V and 3 bases from J, with 14 bases between. Germline V gives CDR1 SNHLY, CDR2 FYNNEI. CDR3 size: 15 residues. The CDR3 coding sequence is TGTGCCAGCAGTGAATGGTTGGACTCTTACTACGAGCAGTACTTC. Amino acid sequence: CASSEWLDSYYEQYF.

A single count supports this clone. The gene calls are TRBV28 and TRBJ2-2, with D perhaps given as TRBD1 or TRBD2 (6 bases each). CDR3 size: 14 residues. Trimming left V 6 bases short and J 4 bases short, with 12 bases between. CDR1 MDHEN and CDR2 SYDVKM come from the germline V gene. The CDR3, as DNA: TGTGCCAGCAGCGAGTGGGGGGCCACCGGGGAGCTGTTTTTT. This gives the protein CASSEWGATGELFF.

J is TRBJ2-5 and V is TRBV2; no clear D. Germline CDR1 is SNHLY and CDR2 is FYNNEI. The V gene lost 6 bases and the J gene lost 2 bases, with 7 bases spanning the gap. This CDR3 comprises 12 residues. CDR3 in amino acids: CASRDIQETQYF. CDR3 in DNA: TGTGCCAGCAGGGATATACAAGAGACCCAGTACTTC.

The genes are TRBV13 and TRBJ2-7; no clear D. This CDR3 spans 12 amino acids. Germline CDR1 is PRHDT and CDR2 is FYEKMQ (reference sequence). V was trimmed by 1 base and J by 2 bases, leaving 3 bases between them. The DNA for the CDR3 is TGTGCCAGCAGCTTAGTGCCCTACGAGCAGTACTTC. Its translation is CASSLVPYEQYF.

With respect to this clone: Additional DNA sequences in this sample encode the identical CDR3. The chain is built from TRBV7-2 and TRBJ2-7; the match to TRBD1 covers 7 bases. CDR3 length: 16 residues. CDR1 is SGHTA and CDR2 is FQGNSA in the germline V gene. After removal of 3 bases from V and 0 bases from J, the junction contained 8 bases not matched to a gene. CDR3 protein: CASSLTGTESSYEQYF. CDR3 sequence (DNA): TGTGCCAGCAGCTTGACCGGGACAGAAAGCTCCTACGAGCAGTACTTC. Filled out from reference TRBV7-2 and TRBJ2-7, the complete variable domain reads GAGVSQSPSNKVTEKGKDVELRCDPISGHTALYWYRQSLGQGLEFLIYFQGNSAPDKSGLPSDRFSAERTGGSVSTLTIQRTQQEDSAVYLCASSLTGTESSYEQYFGPGTRLTVT.